There are a few counts of the clone carrying this T cell receptor (beta chain). The antigen is not known. This sample was included in a study of T cell responses to AZD1222 COVID-19 vaccine. The assay was immunoSEQ multiplex PCR, and TCRdb's table has in-frame clones only and misses some. The sample holds roughly 120,000 clones, 88% seen once. CDR1 PRHDT and CDR2 FYEKMQ come from the germline V gene (reference sequence). The CDR3 has 16 residues. The J segment lost 6 bases and the V segment lost 6 bases, leaving 15 bases of the junction unmatched. Study-level findings and limits: In a largely white British group with more females than males, clonal diversity was possibly underestimated. Increased Spike-specific TCR breadth and depth were observed after two AZD1222 doses. Unmutated variant regions are reportedly the target of nearly half of TCRs that are spike-specific.

This clonotype was obtained from an adult in good health. Sequenced here: peripheral blood, sampled on day 0 of AZD1222 vaccination. This sequence joins TRBV13 and TRBJ2-7; 9 nucleotides match TRBD1. CDR3 nucleotide sequence: TGTGCCAGCAGTTTTTCCCCCGGGACAGGGACTCGCGAGCAGTACTTC. This translates into CASSFSPGTGTREQYF.